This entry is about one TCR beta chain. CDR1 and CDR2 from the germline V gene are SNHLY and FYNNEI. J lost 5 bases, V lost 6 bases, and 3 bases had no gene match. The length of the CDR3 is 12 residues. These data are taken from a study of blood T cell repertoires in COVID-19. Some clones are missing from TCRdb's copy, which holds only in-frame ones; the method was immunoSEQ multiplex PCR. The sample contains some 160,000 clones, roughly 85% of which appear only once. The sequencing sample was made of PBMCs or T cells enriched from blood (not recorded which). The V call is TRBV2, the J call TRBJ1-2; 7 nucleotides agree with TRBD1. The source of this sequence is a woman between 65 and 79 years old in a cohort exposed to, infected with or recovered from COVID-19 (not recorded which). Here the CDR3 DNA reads TGTGCCAGCAGCGAACAGGGGTATGGCTACACCTTC. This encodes CASSEQGYGYTF.